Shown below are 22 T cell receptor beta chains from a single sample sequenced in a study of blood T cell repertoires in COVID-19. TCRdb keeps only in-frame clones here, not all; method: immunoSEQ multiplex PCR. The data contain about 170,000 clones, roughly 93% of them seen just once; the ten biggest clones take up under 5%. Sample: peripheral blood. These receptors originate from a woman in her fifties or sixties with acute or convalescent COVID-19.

The CDR3 reads CASSPAETYEQYF. The CDR3 DNA sequence: TGTGCCAGCAGCCCGGCGGAAACCTACGAGCAGTACTTC. The genes are TRBV3-1 (or the pseudogene TRBV3-2) and TRBJ2-7; unclear D gene. The V and J ends lost 4 bases and 2 bases respectively, with 9 bases between them. This CDR3 is built from 13 residues. Germline V CDR1 and CDR2: LGHDT, YNNKEL (reference sequence).

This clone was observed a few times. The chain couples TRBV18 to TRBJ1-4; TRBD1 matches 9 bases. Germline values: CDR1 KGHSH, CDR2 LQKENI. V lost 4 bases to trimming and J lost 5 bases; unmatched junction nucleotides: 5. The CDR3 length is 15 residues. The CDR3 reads CASSLPTGGNEKLFF. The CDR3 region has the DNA TGTGCCAGCTCACTGCCGACAGGGGGAAATGAAAAACTGTTTTTT.

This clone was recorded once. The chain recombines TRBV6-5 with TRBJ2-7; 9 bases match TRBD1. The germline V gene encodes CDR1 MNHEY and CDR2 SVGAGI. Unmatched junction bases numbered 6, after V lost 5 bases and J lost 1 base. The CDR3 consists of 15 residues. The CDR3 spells CASSPRQGGSYEQYF. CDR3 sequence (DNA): TGTGCCAGCAGTCCACGACAGGGGGGATCCTACGAGCAGTACTTC.

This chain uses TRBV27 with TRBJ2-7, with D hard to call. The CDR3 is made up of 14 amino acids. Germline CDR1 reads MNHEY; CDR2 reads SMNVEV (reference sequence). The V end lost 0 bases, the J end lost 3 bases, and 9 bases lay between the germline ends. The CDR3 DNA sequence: TGTGCCAGCAGTTTATCGTACGGCGGCTACGAGCAGTACTTC. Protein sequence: CASSLSYGGYEQYF.

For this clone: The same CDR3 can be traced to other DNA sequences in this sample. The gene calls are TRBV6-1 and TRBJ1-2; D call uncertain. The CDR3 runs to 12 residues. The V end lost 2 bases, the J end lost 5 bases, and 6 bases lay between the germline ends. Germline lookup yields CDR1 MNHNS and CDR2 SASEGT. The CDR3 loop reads CASSESLYGYTF. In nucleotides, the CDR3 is TGTGCCAGCAGTGAAAGCCTTTATGGCTACACCTTC.

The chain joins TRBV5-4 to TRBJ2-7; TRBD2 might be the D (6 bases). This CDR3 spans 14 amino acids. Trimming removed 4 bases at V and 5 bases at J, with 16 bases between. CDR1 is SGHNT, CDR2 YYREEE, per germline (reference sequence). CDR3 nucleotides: TGTGCCAGCAGCCAAGCGGTGGGAGGAGACGAGCAGTACTTC. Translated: CASSQAVGGDEQYF. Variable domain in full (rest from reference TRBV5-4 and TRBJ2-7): ETGVTQSPTHLIKTRGQQVTLRCSSQSGHNTVSWYQQALGQGPQFIFQYYREEENGRGNFPPRFSGLQFPNYSSELNVNALELDDSALYLCASSQAVGGDEQYFGPGTRLTVT.

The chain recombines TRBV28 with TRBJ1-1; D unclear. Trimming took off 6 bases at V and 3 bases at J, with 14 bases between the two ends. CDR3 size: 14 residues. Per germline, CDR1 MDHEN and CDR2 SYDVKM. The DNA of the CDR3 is TGTGCCAGCAGACGAGCTAGTGGGTACACTGAAGCTTTCTTT. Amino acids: CASRRASGYTEAFF.

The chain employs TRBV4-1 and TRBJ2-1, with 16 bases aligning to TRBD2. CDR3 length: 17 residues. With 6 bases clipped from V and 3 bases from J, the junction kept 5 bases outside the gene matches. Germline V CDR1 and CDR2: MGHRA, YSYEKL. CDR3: CASRGLAGGPGYNEQFF. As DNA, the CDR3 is TGCGCCAGCAGGGGACTAGCGGGGGGGCCGGGCTACAATGAGCAGTTCTTC.

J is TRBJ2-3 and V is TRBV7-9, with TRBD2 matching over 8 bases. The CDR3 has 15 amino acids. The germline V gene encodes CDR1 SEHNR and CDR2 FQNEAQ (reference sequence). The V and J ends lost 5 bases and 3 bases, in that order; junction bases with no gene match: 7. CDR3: CASSLAAGGTDTQYF. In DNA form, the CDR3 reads TGTGCCAGCAGCCTGGCGGCGGGGGGTACAGATACGCAGTATTTT.

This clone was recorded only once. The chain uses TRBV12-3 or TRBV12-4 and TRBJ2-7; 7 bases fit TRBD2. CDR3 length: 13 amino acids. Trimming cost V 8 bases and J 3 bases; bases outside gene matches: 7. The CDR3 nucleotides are TGTGCCAGCTGGCCCGGGGGGTACTACGAGCAGTACTTC. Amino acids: CASWPGGYYEQYF.

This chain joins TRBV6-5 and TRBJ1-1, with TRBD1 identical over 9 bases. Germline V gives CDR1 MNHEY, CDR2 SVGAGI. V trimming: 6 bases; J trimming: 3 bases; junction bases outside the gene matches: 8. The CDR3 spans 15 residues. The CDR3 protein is CASRGNRDRDTEAFF. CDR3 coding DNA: TGTGCCAGCAGGGGAAACCGGGACAGGGACACTGAAGCTTTCTTT.

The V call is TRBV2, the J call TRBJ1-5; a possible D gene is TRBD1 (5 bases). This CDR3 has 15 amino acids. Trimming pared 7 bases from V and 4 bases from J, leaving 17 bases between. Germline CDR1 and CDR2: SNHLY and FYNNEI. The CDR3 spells CASTQAFSPNQPQHF. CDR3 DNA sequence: TGTGCCAGCACACAGGCCTTTTCTCCGAATCAGCCCCAGCATTTT.

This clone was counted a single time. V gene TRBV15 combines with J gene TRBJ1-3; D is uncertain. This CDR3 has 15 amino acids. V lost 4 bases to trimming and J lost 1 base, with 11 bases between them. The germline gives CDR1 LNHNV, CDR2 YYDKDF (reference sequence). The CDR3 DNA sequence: TGTGCCACCAGCACGAGTGACTTATCTGGAAACACCATATATTTT. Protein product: CATSTSDLSGNTIYF.

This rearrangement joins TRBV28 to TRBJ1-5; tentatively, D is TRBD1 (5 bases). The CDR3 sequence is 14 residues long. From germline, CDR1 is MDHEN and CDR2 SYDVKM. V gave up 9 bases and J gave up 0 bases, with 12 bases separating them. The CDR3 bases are TGTGCCAGTCAACAGGTTTATAGCAATCAGCCCCAGCATTTT. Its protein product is CASQQVYSNQPQHF.

The DNA of the CDR3 is TGTGCCTGGAGTGCACAGCAGGGGATCGGAAAAACTGAAGCTTTCTTT. It encodes CAWSAQQGIGKTEAFF. The gene calls are TRBV30 and TRBJ1-1; D is perhaps TRBD1 (6 bases). The CDR3 is made up of 16 amino acids. The ends were cut back, 1 base at V and 5 bases at J, with 20 bases in the middle. CDR1 is GTSNPN and CDR2 is SVGIG in the germline V gene (reference sequence).

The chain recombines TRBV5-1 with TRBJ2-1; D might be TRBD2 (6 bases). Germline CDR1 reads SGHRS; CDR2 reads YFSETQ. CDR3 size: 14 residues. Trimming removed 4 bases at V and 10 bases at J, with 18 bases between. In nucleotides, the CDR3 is TGCGCCAGCAGCAGCGCCGGGAGTGAGTGGGAGCAGTTCTTC. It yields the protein CASSSAGSEWEQFF.

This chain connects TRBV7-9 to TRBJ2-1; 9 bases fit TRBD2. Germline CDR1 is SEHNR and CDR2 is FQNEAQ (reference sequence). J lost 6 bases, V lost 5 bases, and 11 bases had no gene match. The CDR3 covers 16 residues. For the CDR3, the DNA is TGTGCCAGCAGCACGTCTGCGCGGGAGGGCCCCAATGAGCAGTTCTTC. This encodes CASSTSAREGPNEQFF.

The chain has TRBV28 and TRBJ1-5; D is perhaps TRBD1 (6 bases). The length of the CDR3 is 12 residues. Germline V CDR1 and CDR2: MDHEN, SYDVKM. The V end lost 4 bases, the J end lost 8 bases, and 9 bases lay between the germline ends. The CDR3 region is CASSSRTEPQHF. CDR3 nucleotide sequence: TGTGCCAGCAGTTCACGGACAGAGCCCCAGCATTTT.

CDR3 coding DNA: TGTGCCAGCAGCACCCGTCCAGAGGGAAATTCACCCCTCCACTTT. This encodes CASSTRPEGNSPLHF. The chain is built from TRBV5-8 and TRBJ1-6; unclear D gene. V lost 4 bases and J lost 7, with 15 bases in between. Germline V gene lookup returns CDR1 SGHTS and CDR2 YDEGEE. CDR3 length equals 15 residues.

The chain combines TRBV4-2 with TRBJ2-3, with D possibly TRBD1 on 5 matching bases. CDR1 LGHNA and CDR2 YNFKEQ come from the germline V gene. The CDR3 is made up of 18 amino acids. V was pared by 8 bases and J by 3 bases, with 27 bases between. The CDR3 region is CASLLLVDTGDRTDTQYF. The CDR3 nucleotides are TGTGCCAGCCTCCTCTTAGTGGACACAGGCGATCGGACAGATACGCAGTATTTT.

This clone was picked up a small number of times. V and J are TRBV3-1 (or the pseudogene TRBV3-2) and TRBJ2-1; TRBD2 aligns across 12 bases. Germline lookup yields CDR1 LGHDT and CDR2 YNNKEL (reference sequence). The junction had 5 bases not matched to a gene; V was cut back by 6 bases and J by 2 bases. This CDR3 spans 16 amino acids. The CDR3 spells CASRLTSGSTYNEQFF. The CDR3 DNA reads TGTGCCAGCAGGCTGACTAGCGGGAGCACCTACAATGAGCAGTTCTTC.

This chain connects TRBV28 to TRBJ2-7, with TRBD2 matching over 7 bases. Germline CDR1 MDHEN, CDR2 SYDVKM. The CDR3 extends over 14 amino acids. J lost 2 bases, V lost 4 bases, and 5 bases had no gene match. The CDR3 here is CASSWEGRPYEQYF. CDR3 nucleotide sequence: TGTGCCAGCAGTTGGGAGGGGCGACCCTACGAGCAGTACTTC.